The clone carrying this T cell receptor beta chain was observed a single time. The sample belongs to a study of identical twins. After template switching added a universal primer site, the resulting cDNA carried unique molecular identifiers. TCRdb called the 5' RACE reads again in MiXCR, with one record for every CDR3 protein. Of around 1.7 million distinct CDR3 sequences in the sample, about 31% are singletons; the top ten hold about 0.25%. Germline V gives CDR1 LGHNA, CDR2 YNFKEQ. The CDR3 spans 15 residues. The V gene lost 0 bases and the J gene lost 0 bases, with 6 bases spanning the gap. The J gene is TRBJ1-3, the V gene TRBV4-2; the D is unclear. The TCR comes from a newborn girl in good health. Sequencing used cord blood. The CDR3 here is CASSQERSSGNTIYF. The CDR3 nucleotides are TGTGCCAGCAGCCAAGAGCGATCCTCTGGAAACACCATATATTTT.